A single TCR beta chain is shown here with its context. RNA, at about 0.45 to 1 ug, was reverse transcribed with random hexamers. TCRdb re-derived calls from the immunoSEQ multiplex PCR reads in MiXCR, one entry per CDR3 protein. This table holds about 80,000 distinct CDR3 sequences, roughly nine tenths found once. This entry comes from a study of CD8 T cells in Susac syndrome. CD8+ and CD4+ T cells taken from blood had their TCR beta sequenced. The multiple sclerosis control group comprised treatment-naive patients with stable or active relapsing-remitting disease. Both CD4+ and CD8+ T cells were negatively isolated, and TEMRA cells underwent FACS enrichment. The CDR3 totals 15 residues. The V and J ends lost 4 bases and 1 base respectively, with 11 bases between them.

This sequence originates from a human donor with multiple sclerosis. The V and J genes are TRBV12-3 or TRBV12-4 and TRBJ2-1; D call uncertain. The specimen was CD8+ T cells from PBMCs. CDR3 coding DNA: TGTGCCAGCAGTTCCGGGTCGTTTTCCTACAATGAGCAGTTCTTC. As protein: CASSSGSFSYNEQFF.